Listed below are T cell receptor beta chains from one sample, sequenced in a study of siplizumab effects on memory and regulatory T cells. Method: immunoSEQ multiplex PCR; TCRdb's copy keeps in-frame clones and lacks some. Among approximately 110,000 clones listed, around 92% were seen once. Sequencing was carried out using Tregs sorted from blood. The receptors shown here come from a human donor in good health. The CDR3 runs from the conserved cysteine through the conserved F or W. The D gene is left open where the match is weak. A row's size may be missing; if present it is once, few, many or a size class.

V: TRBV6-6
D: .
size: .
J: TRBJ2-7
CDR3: CASSPRDTHYEQYF
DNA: TGTGCCAGCAGTCCCCGGGACACCCACTACGAGCAGTACTTC

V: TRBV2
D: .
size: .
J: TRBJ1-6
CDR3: CASSAEDPANNSPLHF
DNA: TGTGCCAGCAGTGCCGAAGACCCGGCGAATAATTCACCCCTCCACTTT

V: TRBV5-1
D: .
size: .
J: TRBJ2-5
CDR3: CASRGQETQYF
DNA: TGCGCCAGCAGGGGGCAAGAGACCCAGTACTTC

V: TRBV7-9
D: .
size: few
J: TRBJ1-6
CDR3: CASSLWQGETSPLHF
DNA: TGTGCCAGCAGCTTATGGCAGGGTGAAACCTCACCCCTCCACTTT

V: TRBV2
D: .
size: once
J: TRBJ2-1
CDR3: CASSEGGQPAHNEQFF
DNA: TGTGCCAGCAGTGAAGGTGGACAACCGGCCCACAATGAGCAGTTCTTC

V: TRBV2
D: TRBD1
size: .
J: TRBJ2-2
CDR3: CASSEQGVRNTGELFF
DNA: TGTGCCAGCAGTGAACAGGGGGTCCGGAACACCGGGGAGCTGTTTTTT

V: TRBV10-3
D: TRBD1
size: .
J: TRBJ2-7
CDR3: CAISEGTGAIHPYEQYF
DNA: TGTGCCATCAGTGAGGGGACAGGGGCCATACACCCCTACGAGCAGTACTTC

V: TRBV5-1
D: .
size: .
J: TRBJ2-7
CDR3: CASSEGPRLYF
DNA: TGCGCCAGCAGCGAGGGCCCCCGGCTGTACTTC

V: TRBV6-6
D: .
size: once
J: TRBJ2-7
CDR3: CASSFASGASSYEQYF
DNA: TGTGCCAGCAGTTTCGCTTCAGGGGCCTCCTCCTACGAGCAGTACTTC

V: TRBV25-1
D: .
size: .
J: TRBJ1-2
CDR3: CASSTGPSSYTF
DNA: TGTGCCAGCAGCACAGGCCCCTCCAGCTACACCTTC

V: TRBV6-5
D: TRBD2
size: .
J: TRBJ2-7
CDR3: CASIPRAGGYEQYF
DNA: TGTGCCAGCATCCCGCGGGCGGGAGGGTACGAGCAGTACTTC

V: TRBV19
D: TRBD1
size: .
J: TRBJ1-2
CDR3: CASSSDRYGYTF
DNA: TGTGCCAGTAGTTCGGACAGGTATGGCTACACCTTC

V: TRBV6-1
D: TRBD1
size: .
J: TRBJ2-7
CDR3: CASSEARTGAYEQYF
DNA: TGTGCCAGCAGTGAAGCGAGGACAGGGGCCTACGAGCAGTACTTC

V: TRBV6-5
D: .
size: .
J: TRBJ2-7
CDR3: CASSYSWEYYEQYF
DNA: TGTGCCAGCAGTTACTCCTGGGAATACTACGAGCAGTACTTC

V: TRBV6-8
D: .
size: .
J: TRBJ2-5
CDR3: CASRDDGYQETQYF
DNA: TGTGCCAGCAGAGACGACGGTTACCAAGAGACCCAGTACTTC

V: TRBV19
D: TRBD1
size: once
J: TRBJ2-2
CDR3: CASRGQGTSGELFF
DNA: TGTGCCAGTCGGGGACAGGGGACGTCCGGGGAGCTGTTTTTT

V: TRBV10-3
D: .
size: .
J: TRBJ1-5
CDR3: CAAGGGQPQHF
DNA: TGTGCGGCGGGCGGCGGACAGCCCCAGCATTTT

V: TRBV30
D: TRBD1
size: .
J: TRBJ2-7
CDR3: CAWSRTGQVSYEQYF
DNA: TGTGCCTGGAGTCGAACGGGACAGGTCTCCTACGAGCAGTACTTC

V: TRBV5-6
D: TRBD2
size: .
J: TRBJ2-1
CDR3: CASSLRGLAGARFF
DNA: TGTGCCAGCAGCTTGAGGGGACTAGCGGGGGCACGGTTCTTC

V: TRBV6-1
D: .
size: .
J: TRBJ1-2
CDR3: CASSESTGFAYGYTF
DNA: TGTGCCAGCAGTGAAAGTACAGGGTTTGCCTATGGCTACACCTTC

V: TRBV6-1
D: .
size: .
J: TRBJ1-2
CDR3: CASTGNYGYTF
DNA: TGTGCCAGCACGGGGAACTATGGCTACACCTTC

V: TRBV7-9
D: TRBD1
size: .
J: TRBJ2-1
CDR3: CASSFTGQGALANEQFF
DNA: TGTGCCAGCAGCTTCACGGGACAGGGGGCGTTAGCCAATGAGCAGTTCTTC

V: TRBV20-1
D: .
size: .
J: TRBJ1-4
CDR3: CSAPGNEKLFF
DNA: TGCAGTGCCCCGGGAAATGAAAAACTGTTTTTT

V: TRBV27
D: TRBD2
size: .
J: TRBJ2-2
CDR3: CATGRGTGELFF
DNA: TGTGCCACCGGGAGGGGCACCGGGGAGCTGTTTTTT

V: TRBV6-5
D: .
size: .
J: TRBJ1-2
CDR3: CASSVTGVEGYGYTF
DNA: TGTGCCAGCAGCGTGACAGGAGTGGAGGGCTATGGCTACACCTTC

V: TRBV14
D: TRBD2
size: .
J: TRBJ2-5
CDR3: CASSQDRTSGILETQYF
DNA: TGTGCCAGCAGCCAAGATAGGACTAGCGGGATATTGGAGACCCAGTACTTC

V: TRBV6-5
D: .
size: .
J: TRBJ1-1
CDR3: CASTGGRNTEAFF
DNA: TGTGCCAGCACCGGGGGACGGAACACTGAAGCTTTCTTT

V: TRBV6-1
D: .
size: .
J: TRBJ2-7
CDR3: CASAPSGTGSYEQYF
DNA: TGTGCCAGCGCTCCATCCGGGACGGGGAGCTACGAGCAGTACTTC

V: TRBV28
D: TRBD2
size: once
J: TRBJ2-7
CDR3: CASSPMGAGGPYEQYF
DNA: TGTGCCAGCAGTCCCATGGGAGCGGGAGGGCCTTACGAGCAGTACTTC

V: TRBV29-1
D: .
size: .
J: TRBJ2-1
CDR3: CTTHPDTVF
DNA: TGCACCACGCACCCGGACACTGTCTTC

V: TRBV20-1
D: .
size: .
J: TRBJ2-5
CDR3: CSAQGQETQYF
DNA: TGCAGTGCTCAGGGCCAAGAGACCCAGTACTTC

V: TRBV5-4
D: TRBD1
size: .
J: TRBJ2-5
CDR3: CASSWQGAETQYF
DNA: TGTGCCAGCAGCTGGCAGGGGGCAGAGACCCAGTACTTC

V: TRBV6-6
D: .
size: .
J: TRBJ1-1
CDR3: CASRLNREGTEAFF
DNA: TGTGCCAGCAGATTAAACAGGGAAGGCACTGAAGCTTTCTTT

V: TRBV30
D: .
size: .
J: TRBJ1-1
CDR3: CALNLGRLEAFF
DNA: TGTGCCTTAAACCTCGGACGGCTTGAAGCTTTCTTT

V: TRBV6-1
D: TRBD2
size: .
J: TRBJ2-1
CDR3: CASRERGLAGVGEQFF
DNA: TGTGCCAGCAGGGAAAGAGGACTAGCGGGAGTTGGTGAGCAGTTCTTC

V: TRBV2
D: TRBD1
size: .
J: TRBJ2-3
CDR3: CASRERTGEGDTQYF
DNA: TGTGCCAGCAGAGAACGGACAGGGGAGGGGGATACGCAGTATTTT